This TCR beta chain was sequenced in a study of blood T cell repertoires in COVID-19. At the level of the study: The study drew acute and convalescent COVID-19 samples from the United States, Italy and Spain. PBMCs, B-cell-depleted T cells, or T cells were the source of the cDNA or gDNA that made up the material.

In the source study's methods: From reference gene primer amplification, estimates of nucleated cell counts were derived. Sequenced by immunoSEQ multiplex PCR; TCRdb stores in-frame clones only, minus some. V and J calls plus clone size are reproduced from that table; the DNA served to infer D and trimming. Among about 99,000 clones listed, about four fifths were seen once. Germline V gene data show CDR1 as SNHLY and CDR2 as FYNNEI. V lost 5 bases to trimming and J lost 5 bases; unmatched junction nucleotides: 8. CDR3 length: 14 amino acids. The receptor comes from a woman of 80 years or more with active or convalescent COVID-19. The source material was peripheral blood. This chain links TRBV2 with TRBJ2-5; TRBD2 agrees at 7 bases. CDR3 DNA: TGTGCCAGCAGTACCCGGACTAGTACGGAGACCCAGTACTTC. Its protein product is CASSTRTSTETQYF.